What follows is one T cell receptor beta chain and its context. This entry belongs to a study of blood T cell repertoires in COVID-19. In the authors' workflow: It was from reference gene primer amplification that nucleated cell counts were estimated. Here immunoSEQ multiplex PCR was the method, and the copy in TCRdb shows in-frame clones only, minus some. The V and J calls and clone size come from that table; D and trimming were worked out from the DNA. The sample lists over 100,000 clones, 82% occurring once. V shed 1 base and J shed 4 bases, with 13 bases lying between them. Germline V gives CDR1 SGHTA, CDR2 FQGNSA. The CDR3 extends over 15 amino acids.

The clonotype comes from a woman aged 70-85 years with acute or convalescent COVID-19. V and J are TRBV7-2 and TRBJ1-1, with a tentative D call TRBD1 (5 bases). Sequencing was done on a sample of peripheral blood. This CDR3 is CASSLVPGRSTEAFF. The CDR3 bases are TGTGCCAGCAGCTTAGTGCCAGGGAGGAGCACTGAAGCTTTCTTT. The full variable domain, in which reference TRBV7-2 and TRBJ1-1 provide the parts outside the CDR3, is GAGVSQSPSNKVTEKGKDVELRCDPISGHTALYWYRQSLGQGLEFLIYFQGNSAPDKSGLPSDRFSAERTGGSVSTLTIQRTQQEDSAVYLCASSLVPGRSTEAFFGQGTRLTVV.